Detailed here is one T cell receptor (beta chain). The sample is drawn from a study of blood T cell repertoires in COVID-19. Turning to the study itself: The United States, Italy and Spain provided the acute and convalescent COVID-19 samples.

Original analysis: From reference gene primer amplification, estimates of nucleated cell counts were derived. Clones were read by immunoSEQ multiplex PCR, and TCRdb kept only the in-frame ones, dropping some. For V, J and clone size, that table is used; D and trimming come from the DNA. The sample lists some 100,000 clones, 80% to 90% seen once, with 2% to 3% in the top ten. With 4 bases clipped from V and 2 bases from J, the junction kept 14 bases outside the gene matches. Looked up from germline, CDR1 is SGHVS and CDR2 is FQNEAQ. This CDR3 has 19 residues. The specimen was PBMCs or T cells enriched from blood (not recorded which). The clonotype comes from a woman in her forties or fifties who had recovered from COVID-19. V usage is TRBV7-8 and J usage is TRBJ2-4; 10 bases are a match to TRBD2. DNA for the CDR3: TGTGCCAGCAGCTCTTTTAGCCCCGGGACTAGCGAATCCAAAAACATTCAGTACTTC. It is translated as CASSSFSPGTSESKNIQYF.